This T cell receptor (beta chain) originates from a study of shared clonotypes between healthy human individuals. Trimming pared 0 bases from V and 1 base from J, leaving 6 bases between. Germline CDR1 reads SGHRS; CDR2 reads YFSETQ. The CDR3 totals 14 residues. Here immunoSEQ multiplex PCR was the method, and the copy in TCRdb shows in-frame clones only, minus some. The table records hundreds of thousands of clones, more than 70% of them present only once. Donors had no recently reported acute infections or vaccinations and were HIV-negative. The chain recombines TRBV5-1 with TRBJ2-3; D uncertain. Sequencing was carried out using PBMCs. The receptor comes from a woman in her forties in good health. Some clones in this sample may be carry-over from other donors' samples. CDR3 amino acids: CASSLEGRTDTQYF. The CDR3 nucleotides read TGCGCCAGCAGCTTGGAAGGCCGCACAGATACGCAGTATTTT. Filled out from reference TRBV5-1 and TRBJ2-3, the complete variable domain reads KAGVTQTPRYLIKTRGQQVTLSCSPISGHRSVSWYQQTPGQGLQFLFEYFSETQRNKGNFPGRFSGRQFSNSRSEMNVSTLELGDSALYLCASSLEGRTDTQYFGPGTRLTVL.